Listed here is a single T cell receptor (beta chain). Its antigen is as yet unknown. This sample is part of a study of regulatory dendritic cells for organ transplantation. Memory T cells were CD45RO+, naive were CD45RA+, sorted by FACS. Germline lookup yields CDR1 PRHDT and CDR2 FYEKMQ (reference sequence). J gave up 13 bases and V 6 bases, and 13 bases lay outside the gene matches. The CDR3 loop spans 13 amino acids. Generated by immunoSEQ multiplex PCR, the TCRdb table keeps only in-frame clones and is missing some. Among 25,000 to 30,000 clones listed, around 82% were seen once. Whole-study results and caveats: Mature dendritic cells appeared to drive more memory CD8+ clonal expansion than regulatory ones.

This chain joins TRBV13 and TRBJ2-3; TRBD1 matches 7 bases. Sequencing was performed on naive CD8+ T cells from blood. Subset indicated: CD45RA+ naive T cells. The sequence was obtained from a human donor in good health. Written as DNA, the CDR3 is TGTGCCAGCAGACAGAACCCCGGGACAGAGAAGTATTTT. Its protein is CASRQNPGTEKYF.